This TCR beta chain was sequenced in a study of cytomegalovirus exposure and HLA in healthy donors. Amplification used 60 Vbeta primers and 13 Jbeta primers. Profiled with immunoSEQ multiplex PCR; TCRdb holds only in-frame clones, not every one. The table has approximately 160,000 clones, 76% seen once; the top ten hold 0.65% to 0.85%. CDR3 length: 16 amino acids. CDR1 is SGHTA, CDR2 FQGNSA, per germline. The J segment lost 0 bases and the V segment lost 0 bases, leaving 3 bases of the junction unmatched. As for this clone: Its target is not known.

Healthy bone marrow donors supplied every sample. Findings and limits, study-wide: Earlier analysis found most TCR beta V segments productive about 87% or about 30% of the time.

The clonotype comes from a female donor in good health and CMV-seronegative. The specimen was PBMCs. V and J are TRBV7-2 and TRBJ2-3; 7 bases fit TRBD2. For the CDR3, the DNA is TGTGCCAGCAGCTTAGCGCGGGGGTTTAGCACAGATACGCAGTATTTT. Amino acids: CASSLARGFSTDTQYF.